The present TCR beta chain was sequenced within a study of blood T cells in healthy people across ages. The second PCR ran about 6 to 12 cycles with a sample-barcoded 5' primer and J-beta primers. In TCRdb, the 5' RACE reads were re-called with MiXCR into one record per CDR3 protein. The sample carries about 940,000 distinct CDR3 sequences, around 48% recorded once. This clonotype showed up just a few times. No antigen is known for it. Study results and caveats: Since the PBMCs were unsorted, naive and antigen-experienced cells could not be conclusively compared. Both naive CD4+ cell counts and diversity were greater in long-lived donors than in aged donors. Unknown CMV status may confound age-related changes in expanded clones. Older age coincided with a roughly linear decline in TCR beta diversity per million T cells.

V was clipped by 0 bases and J by 2 bases, with 10 bases between them. Germline V gene sequence: CDR1 LGHDT, CDR2 YNNKEL (reference sequence). This CDR3 is built from 15 residues. This chain uses TRBV3-1 with TRBJ2-5, with D tentatively TRBD1 (5 bases). This sequence was found in a man younger than 40 in good health. The sample comprised blood. CDR3 protein: CASSQDPREQETQYF. Here the CDR3 DNA reads TGTGCCAGCAGCCAAGATCCCAGGGAACAAGAGACCCAGTACTTC.